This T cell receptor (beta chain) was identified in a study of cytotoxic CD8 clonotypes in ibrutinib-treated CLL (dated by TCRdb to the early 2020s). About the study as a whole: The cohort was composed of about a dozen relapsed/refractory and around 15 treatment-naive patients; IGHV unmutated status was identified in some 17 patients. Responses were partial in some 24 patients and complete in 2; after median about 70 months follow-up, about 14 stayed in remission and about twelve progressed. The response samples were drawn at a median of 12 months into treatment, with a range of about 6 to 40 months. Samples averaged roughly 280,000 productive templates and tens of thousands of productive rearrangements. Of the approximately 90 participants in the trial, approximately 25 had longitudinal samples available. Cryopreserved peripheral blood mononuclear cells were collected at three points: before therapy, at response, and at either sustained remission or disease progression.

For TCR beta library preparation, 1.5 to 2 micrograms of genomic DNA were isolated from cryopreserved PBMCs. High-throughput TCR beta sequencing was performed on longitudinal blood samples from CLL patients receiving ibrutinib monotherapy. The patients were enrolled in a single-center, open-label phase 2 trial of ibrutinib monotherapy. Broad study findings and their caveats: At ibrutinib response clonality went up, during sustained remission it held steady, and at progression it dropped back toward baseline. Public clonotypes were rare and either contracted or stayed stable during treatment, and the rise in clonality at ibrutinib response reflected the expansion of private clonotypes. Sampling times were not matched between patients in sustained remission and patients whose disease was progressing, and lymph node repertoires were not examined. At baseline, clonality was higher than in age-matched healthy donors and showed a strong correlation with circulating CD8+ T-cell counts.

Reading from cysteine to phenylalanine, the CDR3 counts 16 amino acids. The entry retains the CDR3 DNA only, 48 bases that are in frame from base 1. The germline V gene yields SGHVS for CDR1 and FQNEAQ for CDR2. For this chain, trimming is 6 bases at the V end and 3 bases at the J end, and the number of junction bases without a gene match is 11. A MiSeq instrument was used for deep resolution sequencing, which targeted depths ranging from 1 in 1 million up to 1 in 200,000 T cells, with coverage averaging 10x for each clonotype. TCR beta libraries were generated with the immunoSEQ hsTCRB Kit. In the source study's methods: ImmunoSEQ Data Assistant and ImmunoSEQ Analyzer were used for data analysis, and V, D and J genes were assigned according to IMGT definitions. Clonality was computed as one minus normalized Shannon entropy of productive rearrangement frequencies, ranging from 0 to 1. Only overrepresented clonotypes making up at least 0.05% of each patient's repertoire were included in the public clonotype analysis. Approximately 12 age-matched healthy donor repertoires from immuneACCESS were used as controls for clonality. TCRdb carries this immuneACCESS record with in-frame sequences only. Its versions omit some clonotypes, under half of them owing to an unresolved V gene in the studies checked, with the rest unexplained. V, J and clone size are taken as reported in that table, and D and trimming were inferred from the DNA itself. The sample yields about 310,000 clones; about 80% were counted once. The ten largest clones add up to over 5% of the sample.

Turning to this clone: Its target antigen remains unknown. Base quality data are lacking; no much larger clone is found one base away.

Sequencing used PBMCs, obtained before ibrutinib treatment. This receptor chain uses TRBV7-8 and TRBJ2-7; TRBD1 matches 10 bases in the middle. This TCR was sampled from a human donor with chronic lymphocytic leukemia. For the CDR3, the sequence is CASSPGQGSSVYEQYF. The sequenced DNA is TGTGCCAGCAGTCCGGGACAGGGGAGCAGCGTCTACGAGCAGTACTTC.